Shown below are 20 T cell receptor beta chains from a single sample sequenced in a study of T-cell reconstitution after alpha-beta-depleted transplantation in children. The authors prepared the TCRbeta library with unique molecular identifiers. One entry per CDR3 protein, called by TCRdb with MiXCR from the PCR reads. Of over 120,000 distinct CDR3 sequences listed, roughly 8.8% are singletons. Sample: PBMCs, mostly from graft donor cells, taken 180 days after TCRalphabeta/CD19-depleted stem cell transplant. These receptor sequences come from a female patient between 2 and 15 years old who had a stem cell transplant for congenital amegakaryocytic thrombocytopenia, so the T cells may come from the graft donor.

The table lists this clonotype with many counts. The chain uses TRBV5-1 and TRBJ2-2; D is uncertain. The CDR3 contains 12 residues. Germline CDR1 is SGHRS and CDR2 is YFSETQ. Trimming pared 1 base from V and 7 bases from J, leaving 5 bases between. The CDR3 here is CASSLSDGELFF. CDR3 sequence (DNA): TGCGCCAGCAGCTTGTCGGACGGGGAGCTGTTTTTT.

This clonotype was detected only a few times. This rearrangement joins TRBV20-1 to TRBJ2-1, with 9 bases identical to TRBD2. V lost 3 bases, J lost 5 bases, and 8 bases stayed unmatched. Germline V gene data show CDR1 as DFQATT and CDR2 as SNEGSKA (reference sequence). The CDR3 runs 15 residues. The CDR3 coding sequence is TGCAGTGCTAGCGGTGGACTAGCGTTTAACAATGAGCAGTTCTTC. Amino acid sequence: CSASGGLAFNNEQFF.

This clonotype was recorded many times. The J gene is TRBJ2-1, the V gene TRBV5-1, with D tentatively TRBD1 or TRBD2 (6 bases each). The CDR3 contains 17 residues. The germline CDR1 and CDR2 sequences are SGHRS and YFSETQ. Trimming removed 4 bases from V and 4 bases from J, with 21 bases in between. CDR3 nucleotide sequence: TGCGCCAGCAGCCCAGTGTTTCAGGGGAGGTCATACAATGAGCAGTTCTTC. Protein product: CASSPVFQGRSYNEQFF.

This clonotype came up many times. The CDR3, as DNA: TGTGCCAGCAGTGAAGGGGGACAGAGCACCTACGAGCAGTACTTC. It translates to CASSEGGQSTYEQYF. This rearrangement joins TRBV6-1 to TRBJ2-7; 7 bases map to TRBD1. The CDR3 extends over 15 amino acids. The V and J ends lost 1 base and 2 bases, in that order; junction bases with no gene match: 5. Germline V gives CDR1 MNHNS, CDR2 SASEGT.

There are many counts of this clonotype. This chain connects TRBV5-1 to TRBJ1-1; D is possibly TRBD1 (5 bases). Trimming removed 3 bases at V and 5 bases at J, with 17 bases between. The germline V gene encodes CDR1 SGHRS and CDR2 YFSETQ. This CDR3 region has 15 residues. Here the CDR3 DNA reads TGCGCCAGCAGCTCCGGGACCCGGGTAGGAACTGAAGCTTTCTTT. This translates into CASSSGTRVGTEAFF.

This clonotype was counted a few times. The rearrangement joins TRBV5-1 to TRBJ1-2; no firm D call. Germline V gene lookup returns CDR1 SGHRS and CDR2 YFSETQ. The CDR3 covers 12 residues. Trimming removed 3 bases at V and 13 bases at J, with 16 bases between. The CDR3 region is CASSSSTSHLTF. CDR3 bases: TGCGCCAGCAGCTCATCGACGTCTCACCTCACCTTC.

The chain recombines TRBV20-1 with TRBJ1-2; D is unresolved. This CDR3 has 14 amino acids. Per germline, CDR1 DFQATT and CDR2 SNEGSKA (reference sequence). The V gene lost 5 bases and the J gene lost 0 bases, with 13 bases spanning the gap. The CDR3 here is CSARPPGPNYGYTF. In DNA form, the CDR3 reads TGCAGTGCTCGTCCCCCAGGCCCTAACTATGGCTACACCTTC.

This clonotype turned up a few times. The genes are TRBV2 and TRBJ2-7; the match to TRBD2 covers 7 bases. V lost 5 bases, J lost 5 bases, and 3 bases stayed unmatched. Looked up from germline, CDR1 is SNHLY and CDR2 is FYNNEI. The CDR3 length is 12 residues. CDR3 nucleotide sequence: TGTGCCAGCAGTACTCTAGCGGACGAGCAGTACTTC. Translating gives CASSTLADEQYF.

This clonotype was recorded at least ten times. This sequence joins TRBV13 and TRBJ2-4, with 10 bases that match TRBD2. Germline V gene sequence: CDR1 PRHDT, CDR2 FYEKMQ (reference sequence). The junction had 9 bases not matched to a gene; V was cut back by 1 base and J by 0 bases. CDR3 length equals 19 residues. The CDR3 DNA reads TGTGCCAGCAGCTTAGTCGGGACTAGCGTGAGCGAAGCCAAAAACATTCAGTACTTC. It codes for CASSLVGTSVSEAKNIQYF.

This clonotype was observed a few times. This chain uses TRBV29-1 with TRBJ2-3; 9 positions agree with TRBD2. Trimming took 3 bases from V and 4 from J; bases not matched to a gene: 11. Germline V gene data show CDR1 as SQVTM and CDR2 as ANQGSEA. The CDR3 runs 16 residues. Here the CDR3 reads CSVDGLAGKNADTQYF. CDR3 sequence (DNA): TGCAGCGTTGACGGGCTAGCGGGGAAGAATGCAGATACGCAGTATTTT.

This clonotype showed up many times. The chain carries TRBV28 and TRBJ2-7, with D unresolved. Germline-derived CDR1 and CDR2 are MDHEN and SYDVKM. V gave up 3 bases and J gave up 1 base, with 13 bases separating them. The CDR3 spans 15 residues. For the CDR3, the DNA is TGTGCCAGCAGTTTGGTCGGCAGAGAATCCTACGAGCAGTACTTC. Translation: CASSLVGRESYEQYF.

This clonotype was found many times. For the CDR3, the DNA is TGTGCCAGCAGAGGGGACAAAAACATTCAGTACTTC. Amino acid sequence: CASRGDKNIQYF. The genes are TRBV12-3 or TRBV12-4 and TRBJ2-4; TRBD1 is a possible D gene (5 bases). Trimming left V 6 bases short and J 3 bases short, with 6 bases between. The CDR3 consists of 12 residues.

Details on this clonotype: A much larger clone sits a single nucleotide away, making a read error possible. The rearrangement joins TRBV9 to TRBJ2-7; 11 bases fit TRBD2. The CDR3 is 16 amino acids. Germline V lookup: CDR1 SGDLS, CDR2 YYNGEE. CDR3 in amino acids: CASSGHGLAGSYDQYF. CDR3 DNA: TGTGCCAGCAGCGGCCACGGACTAGCGGGTTCCTACGACCAGTACTTC.

The table lists this clonotype with a few counts. The rearrangement uses TRBV28 and TRBJ1-1, with D possibly matching TRBD1 (6 bases). The CDR3 is made up of 15 amino acids. From germline, CDR1 is MDHEN and CDR2 SYDVKM. V lost 4 bases and J 5 bases, leaving 17 bases between the germline ends. The CDR3 region has the DNA TGTGCCAGCAGTTCAGGGGCCGCAGGAGGGACTGAAGCTTTCTTT. Its translation: CASSSGAAGGTEAFF.

This clonotype was seen ten or more times. The V call is TRBV20-1, the J call TRBJ1-2, with a weak D call TRBD1 (5 bases). The germline CDR1 and CDR2 sequences are DFQATT and SNEGSKA (reference sequence). The CDR3 loop spans 11 amino acids. Deletions cut 1 base from V and 6 bases from J, with 6 bases between. For the CDR3, the DNA is TGCAGTGCTAGAGGGGGGGATGGCTACACCTTC. Translated: CSARGGDGYTF.

The table lists this clonotype with many counts. V and J are TRBV5-1 and TRBJ2-5; D is undetermined. Per germline, CDR1 SGHRS and CDR2 YFSETQ. Trimming took 0 bases from V and 4 from J, leaving 10 bases between them. CDR3 length: 14 amino acids. CDR3: CASSLAEVGETQYF. The CDR3 nucleotides are TGCGCCAGCAGCTTGGCAGAGGTTGGAGAGACCCAGTACTTC.

This clonotype was found a few times. V gene TRBV21-1 combines with J gene TRBJ2-3; the table calls TRBD2, which could not be checked here. TRBV21-1 is a listed pseudogene. The CDR3 runs to 17 residues. The CDR3 nucleotides read TGTGCCAGCAGCAAAGCGATGGCTAGCGGGAAAGGAGATACGCAGTATTTT. Its translation is CASSKAMASGKGDTQYF.

This clonotype showed up many times. The chain couples TRBV3-1 to TRBJ2-7, with D tentatively TRBD2 (5 bases). V was trimmed by 6 bases and J by 6 bases, leaving 12 bases between them. CDR3 length equals 12 residues. Per germline, CDR1 LGHDT and CDR2 YNNKEL (reference sequence). This chain's CDR3 is CASRSTRGEQYF. The CDR3 nucleotides are TGTGCCAGCAGGAGCACTCGGGGCGAGCAGTACTTC.

This clonotype was picked up many times. The V call is TRBV12-3 or TRBV12-4, the J call TRBJ2-3; 9 nucleotides match TRBD1. V was clipped by 6 bases and J by 4 bases; unmatched bases: 11. This CDR3 is 16 amino acids long. The CDR3 sequence: CASRLGQGTWSDTQYF. The CDR3 DNA is TGTGCCAGCAGACTTGGACAGGGGACCTGGTCAGATACGCAGTATTTT.

Many counts were recorded for this clonotype. The chain couples TRBV7-6 to TRBJ2-7; D might be TRBD1 or TRBD2, each matching 6 bases. The germline gives CDR1 SGHVS, CDR2 FNYEAQ. The CDR3 loop spans 16 amino acids. Trimming pared 5 bases from V and 7 bases from J, leaving 24 bases between. The CDR3, as DNA: TGTGCCAGCAGCCCTCTCAGCCCGGGGGCCTCTTCGGAGCAGTACTTC. Amino acid sequence: CASSPLSPGASSEQYF.